This record covers a single TCR beta chain. Its antigen is not known. The data derive from a study of cytomegalovirus exposure and HLA in healthy donors. Study results and limitations: Later on, an analysis found that several of the most significant clusters appeared to be linked to common viral pathogens, which included parvovirus B19. Indistinguishable V segments, including TRBV6-2 and TRBV6-3, were excluded.

The PCR used 60 Vbeta and 13 Jbeta primers. Produced via immunoSEQ multiplex PCR; TCRdb's table is partial and in-frame only. The table records 65,000 to 80,000 clones, around 84% of them present only once. The CDR3 consists of 14 residues. Per germline, CDR1 SGHNT and CDR2 YYREEE (reference sequence). The junction had 5 bases not matched to a gene; V was cut back by 1 base and J by 7 bases. Material: PBMCs. The TCR originated in a woman aged 40 to 50 in good health and CMV-seropositive. V and J are TRBV5-4 and TRBJ2-7; 10 nucleotides align to TRBD1. The CDR3 coding sequence is TGTGCCAGCAGCTTGCTGACAGGGGGCTTGGAGCAGTACTTC. It translates to CASSLLTGGLEQYF.